What follows are 3 T cell receptor beta chains derived from one specimen sequenced in a study of T cell changes during pregnancy in multiple sclerosis. Using immunoSEQ multiplex PCR, the repertoire was profiled, and TCRdb retains in-frame clones only, with some absent. The table records under 50,000 clones, roughly 88% of them present only once. The sample consisted of peripheral blood, taken in the first trimester of pregnancy. These receptors were collected from a female donor in good health, enrolled as a control in a pregnancy study.

This clone was seen once. This chain joins TRBV7-9 and TRBJ2-7, with 7 bases lining up with TRBD2. This CDR3 is built from 17 residues. J gave up 1 base and V 1 base, and 10 bases lay outside the gene matches. Germline V CDR1 and CDR2: SEHNR, FQNEAQ (reference sequence). CDR3 residues: CASSLGGGLAVSYEQYF. The CDR3 DNA is TGTGCCAGCAGCTTAGGGGGCGGGCTAGCGGTATCCTACGAGCAGTACTTC. The full variable domain, in which reference TRBV7-9 and TRBJ2-7 provide the parts outside the CDR3, is DTGVSQNPRHKITKRGQNVTFRCDPISEHNRLYWYRQTLGQGPEFLTYFQNEAQLEKSRLLSDRFSAERPKGSFSTLEIQRTEQGDSAMYLCASSLGGGLAVSYEQYFGPGTRLTVT.

This chain uses TRBV27 with TRBJ2-7, with 9 positions matching TRBD2. CDR1 MNHEY and CDR2 SMNVEV come from the germline V gene (reference sequence). V was clipped by 3 bases and J by 4 bases; unmatched bases: 10. The CDR3 is 16 residues long. CDR3 nucleotides: TGTGCCAGCAGTTTTACCCCTAGCGGGAATGTATACGAGCAGTACTTC. It yields the protein CASSFTPSGNVYEQYF.

The chain employs TRBV4-2 and TRBJ1-4, with D hard to call. CDR1 LGHNA and CDR2 YNFKEQ come from the germline V gene. V dropped 0 bases and J dropped 8 bases, with 16 bases sitting between them. The CDR3 runs to 16 residues. The CDR3 sequence: CASSQDPGYLNEKLFF. CDR3 sequence (DNA): TGTGCCAGCAGCCAAGATCCAGGATATCTCAACGAAAAACTGTTTTTT.